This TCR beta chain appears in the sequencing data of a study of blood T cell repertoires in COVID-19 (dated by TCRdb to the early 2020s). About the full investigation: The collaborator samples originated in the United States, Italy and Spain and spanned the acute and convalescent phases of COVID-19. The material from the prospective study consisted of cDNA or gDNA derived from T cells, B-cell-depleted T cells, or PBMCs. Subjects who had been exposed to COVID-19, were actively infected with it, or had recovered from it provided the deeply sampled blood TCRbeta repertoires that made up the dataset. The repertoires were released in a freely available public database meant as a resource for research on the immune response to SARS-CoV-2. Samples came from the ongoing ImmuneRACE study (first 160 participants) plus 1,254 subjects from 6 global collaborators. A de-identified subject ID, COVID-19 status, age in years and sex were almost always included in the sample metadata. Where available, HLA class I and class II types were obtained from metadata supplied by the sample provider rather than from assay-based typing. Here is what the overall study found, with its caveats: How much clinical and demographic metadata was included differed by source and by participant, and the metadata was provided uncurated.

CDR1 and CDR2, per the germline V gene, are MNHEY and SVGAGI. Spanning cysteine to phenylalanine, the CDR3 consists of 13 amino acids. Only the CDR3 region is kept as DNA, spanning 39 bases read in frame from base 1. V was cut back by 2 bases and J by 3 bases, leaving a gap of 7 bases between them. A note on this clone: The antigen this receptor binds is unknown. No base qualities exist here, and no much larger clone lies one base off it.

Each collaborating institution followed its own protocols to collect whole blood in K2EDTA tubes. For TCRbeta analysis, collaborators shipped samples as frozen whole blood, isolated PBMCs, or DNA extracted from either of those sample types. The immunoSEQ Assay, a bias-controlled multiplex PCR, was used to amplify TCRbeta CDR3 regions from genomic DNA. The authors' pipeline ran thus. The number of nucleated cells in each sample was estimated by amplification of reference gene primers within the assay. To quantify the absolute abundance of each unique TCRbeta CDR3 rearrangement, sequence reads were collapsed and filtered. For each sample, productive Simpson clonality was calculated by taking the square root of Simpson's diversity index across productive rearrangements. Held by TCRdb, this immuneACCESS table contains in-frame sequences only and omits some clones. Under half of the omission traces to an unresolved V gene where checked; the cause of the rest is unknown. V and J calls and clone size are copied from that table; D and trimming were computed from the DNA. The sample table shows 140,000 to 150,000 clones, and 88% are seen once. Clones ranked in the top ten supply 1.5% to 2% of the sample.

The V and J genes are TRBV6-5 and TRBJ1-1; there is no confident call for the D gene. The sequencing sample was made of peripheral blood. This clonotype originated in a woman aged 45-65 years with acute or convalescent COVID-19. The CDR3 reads CASSYGSDTEAFF. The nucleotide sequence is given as TGTGCCAGCAGTTACGGGAGTGACACTGAAGCTTTCTTT.